This T cell receptor beta chain derives from a study of neurological immune-mediated disorders. Sample share makes this clonotype medium-sized (0.01 to 0.1%). Antigen specificity is unknown. Serving as healthy controls were blood bank volunteers based in Maryland, USA. Overall study results and limits: In HTLV-1-associated myelopathy, TCR clonal expansion was greatest, whereas multiple sclerosis had the least, falling below healthy controls.

cDNA was made by 5'RACE with 10-nucleotide random UMIs. A single record per CDR3 protein comes from TCRdb applying MiXCR to the 5' RACE reads. Of 15,000 or so distinct CDR3 sequences listed, 20% to 25% are singletons. The TCR originated in a man aged 50 or older in good health. Sequenced input: PBMCs.

The CDR3 region is CASSSRIDTQYF. The DNA of the CDR3 is TGTGCCAGCAGCTCCCGCATAGATACGCAGTATTTT. V gene TRBV7-9 combines with J gene TRBJ2-3; no firm D call. Trimming pared 4 bases from V and 5 bases from J, leaving 7 bases between. Germline CDR1 and CDR2: SEHNR and FQNEAQ (reference sequence). The CDR3 spans 12 residues.